Following are 19 T cell receptor beta chains from one sample sequenced in a study of blood T cell repertoires in COVID-19. Measured with immunoSEQ multiplex PCR; TCRdb has only the in-frame clones, and not every one. The sample lists about 310,000 clones; around 87% were seen once. The sequenced sample consisted of peripheral blood. These receptors originate from a woman aged 40 to 55 with COVID-19, enrolled during active disease.

This clone was observed a few times. The chain employs TRBV2 and TRBJ1-1; 8 bases are a match to TRBD1. The germline V gene has CDR1 SNHLY and CDR2 FYNNEI. The trim removed 5 bases at V and 6 bases at J, leaving 5 bases unmatched. This CDR3 contains 13 residues. The CDR3 here is CASSPDRGAEAFF. The DNA of the CDR3 is TGTGCCAGCAGTCCCGACAGGGGCGCTGAAGCTTTCTTT.

V gene TRBV10-3 combines with J gene TRBJ1-5, with D hard to call. The CDR3 is 13 residues long. Germline CDR1 and CDR2: ENHRY and SYGVKD. The V end lost 3 bases, the J end lost 6 bases, and 9 bases lay between the germline ends. The DNA of the CDR3 is TGTGCCATCAGTGAAGAGGTGGGTCAGCCCCAGCATTTT. It is translated as CAISEEVGQPQHF.

The chain links TRBV3-1 (or the pseudogene TRBV3-2) to TRBJ1-5, with a tentative D call TRBD1 (5 bases). Germline V gene data show CDR1 as LGHDT and CDR2 as YNNKEL (reference sequence). CDR3 length: 14 amino acids. Trimming shortened V by 5 bases and J by 7 bases, and 15 bases separated the two germline ends. CDR3 sequence: CASSAQGTDQPQHF. In nucleotides, the CDR3 is TGTGCCAGCAGCGCCCAGGGAACTGACCAGCCCCAGCATTTT.

The chain employs TRBV5-5 and TRBJ1-2; D ambiguous. This CDR3 spans 13 amino acids. Looked up from germline, CDR1 is SGHKS and CDR2 is YYEKEE (reference sequence). The V and J ends lost 0 bases and 6 bases respectively, with 9 bases between them. CDR3 residues: CASSLVAGNGYTF. CDR3 coding DNA: TGTGCCAGCAGCTTGGTGGCGGGGAATGGCTACACCTTC. The variable domain in full, with the rest retrieved from reference TRBV5-5 and TRBJ1-2, is DAGVTQSPTHLIKTRGQQVTLRCSPISGHKSVSWYQQVLGQGPQFIFQYYEKEERGRGNFPDRFSARQFPNYSSELNVNALLLGDSALYLCASSLVAGNGYTFGSGTRLTVV.

V usage is TRBV5-5 and J usage is TRBJ1-5; D is perhaps TRBD1 (5 bases). Germline V CDR1 and CDR2: SGHKS, YYEKEE (reference sequence). V was pared by 3 bases and J by 4 bases, with 17 bases between. There are 16 residues in the CDR3. In DNA form, the CDR3 reads TGTGCCAGCAGCTCGAGCTGGGAGGGGAGTAATCAGCCCCAGCATTTT. The encoded protein is CASSSSWEGSNQPQHF.

J is TRBJ2-1 and V is TRBV3-1 (or the pseudogene TRBV3-2), with D possibly matching TRBD2 (6 bases). Trimming stripped 6 bases from V and 5 bases from J, with 17 bases between. CDR1 and CDR2 from the germline V gene are LGHDT and YNNKEL (reference sequence). The CDR3 is made up of 15 amino acids. CDR3: CASSPPGLPHNEQFF. The CDR3 nucleotides are TGTGCCAGCAGTCCGCCGGGACTCCCCCACAATGAGCAGTTCTTC.

The V gene is TRBV10-3, the J gene TRBJ1-2; D ambiguous. Between the trimmed V and J ends, which lost 0 bases and 1 base, there was a span of 9 bases. This CDR3 is built from 15 residues. CDR1 is ENHRY and CDR2 is SYGVKD in the germline V gene. The CDR3 DNA sequence: TGTGCCATCAGTGAGTCCATAGGCGGTAACTATGGCTACACCTTC. It encodes CAISESIGGNYGYTF.

The chain joins TRBV20-1 to TRBJ1-1; the match to TRBD1 covers 11 bases. Looked up from germline, CDR1 is DFQATT and CDR2 is SNEGSKA (reference sequence). Trimming took 6 bases from V and 10 from J; bases not matched to a gene: 4. There are 11 residues in the CDR3. The CDR3 DNA reads TGCAGTGCGGGGGGACAGGGGGGAGCTTTCTTT. Translation: CSAGGQGGAFF.

The chain has TRBV4-1 and TRBJ1-5; a weak D match, TRBD1 (5 bases). The CDR3 extends over 16 amino acids. With 2 bases removed from V and 3 bases from J, the gap between germline ends came to 14 bases. The germline V gene encodes CDR1 MGHRA and CDR2 YSYEKL. The CDR3 reads CASSQQSGTANQPQHF. CDR3 sequence (DNA): TGCGCCAGCAGCCAACAATCCGGGACTGCCAATCAGCCCCAGCATTTT.

The chain links TRBV6-6 to TRBJ1-4; 9 nucleotides align to TRBD1. The CDR3 is made up of 14 amino acids. Germline V lookup: CDR1 MNHNY, CDR2 SVGAGI (reference sequence). Trimming removed 4 bases from V and 13 bases from J; junction bases left unmatched: 10. The CDR3 loop reads CASSSFPGQGGLFF. DNA of the CDR3: TGTGCCAGCAGTTCCTTCCCGGGACAGGGAGGACTGTTTTTT.

The CDR3 region is CASNQAGTNEQFF. DNA for the CDR3: TGTGCCTCTAACCAAGCGGGGACCAATGAGCAGTTCTTC. This chain connects TRBV7-3 to TRBJ2-1; 7 bases are shared with TRBD2. From germline, CDR1 is SGHTA and CDR2 FQGTGA. J was trimmed by 6 bases and V by 11 bases; bases with no gene match: 10. This CDR3 spans 13 amino acids.

This clone came up a few times. CDR3 bases: TGTGCCAGCAGTTACGATCTCAGGGGCGGACAGGGAAGTCCGAGGAACACTGAAGCTTTCTTT. Protein sequence: CASSYDLRGGQGSPRNTEAFF. This chain links TRBV6-2 or TRBV6-3 with TRBJ1-1; 8 positions agree with TRBD1. The CDR3 has 21 amino acids. Germline V gene sequence: CDR1 MNHEY, CDR2 SVGEGT. V lost 2 bases, J lost 1 base, and 21 bases stayed unmatched.

This clone has only one observation. The chain carries TRBV28 and TRBJ2-5, with 7 bases aligning to TRBD1. The V gene end was trimmed by 3 bases and the J gene end by 0 bases; junction bases not matched to a gene: 4. CDR3 length equals 15 residues. Per the germline V gene, CDR1 is MDHEN and CDR2 is SYDVKM. Written as DNA, the CDR3 is TGTGCCAGCAGTTTCCAGGGGGAGTACCAAGAGACCCAGTACTTC. Protein sequence: CASSFQGEYQETQYF.

J is TRBJ2-2 and V is TRBV5-6, with TRBD2 matching over 9 bases. The CDR3 consists of 15 residues. V lost 4 bases and J lost 5; bases outside the gene matches: 6. CDR1 and CDR2 from the germline V gene are SGHDT and YYEEEE. In nucleotides, the CDR3 is TGTGCCAGCAGCGGGGATAGCGGGAGAACCGGGGAGCTGTTTTTT. Translating gives CASSGDSGRTGELFF.

V is TRBV19 and J is TRBJ1-1; tentatively, D is TRBD1 (5 bases). Germline assignment: CDR1 LNHDA and CDR2 SQIVND (reference sequence). This CDR3 is 12 amino acids long. V was trimmed by 4 bases and J by 3 bases, leaving 6 bases between them. CDR3 region: CASSKGYTEAFF. CDR3 coding DNA: TGTGCCAGTAGTAAGGGGTACACTGAAGCTTTCTTT.

The DNA for the CDR3 is TGTGCCAGCAGTTTATTACGGACAGCTCATCACATGGAGACCCAGTACTTC. This codes for CASSLLRTAHHMETQYF. The chain uses TRBV28 and TRBJ2-5, with D possibly matching TRBD1 (6 bases). Trimming took off 1 base at V and 5 bases at J, with 20 bases between the two ends. The CDR3 is made up of 17 amino acids. Germline CDR1 MDHEN, CDR2 SYDVKM. The full variable domain, its missing parts supplied by reference TRBV28 and TRBJ2-5, is DVKVTQSSRYLVKRTGEKVFLECVQDMDHENMFWYRQDPGLGLRLIYFSYDVKMKEKGDIPEGYSVSREKKERFSLILESASTNQTSMYLCASSLLRTAHHMETQYFGPGTRLLVL.

The chain recombines TRBV28 with TRBJ2-3; a possible D gene is TRBD1 (5 bases). The CDR3 spans 12 residues. V was shortened by 4 bases and J by 8 bases, with 10 bases between the two germline ends. Germline CDR1 is MDHEN and CDR2 is SYDVKM. CDR3 in amino acids: CASSSGRATQYF. DNA of the CDR3: TGTGCCAGCAGTTCGGGCAGGGCTACGCAGTATTTT.

The CDR3 protein is CASRRWRSNTGELFF. The CDR3 nucleotides are TGTGCCAGCAGACGCTGGCGGTCGAACACCGGGGAGCTGTTTTTT. J is TRBJ2-2 and V is TRBV28; D ambiguous. Germline values: CDR1 MDHEN, CDR2 SYDVKM. V was trimmed by 6 bases and J by 0 bases, leaving 11 bases between them. There are 15 residues in the CDR3.

The gene calls are TRBV5-1 and TRBJ1-1; D perhaps matches TRBD1 (5 bases). V was trimmed by 0 bases and J by 1 base, leaving 7 bases between them. Germline loops: CDR1 SGHRS, CDR2 YFSETQ. This CDR3 region has 14 residues. CDR3 in DNA: TGCGCCAGCAGCTTGGACAGGAGGAACACTGAAGCTTTCTTT. This encodes CASSLDRRNTEAFF.